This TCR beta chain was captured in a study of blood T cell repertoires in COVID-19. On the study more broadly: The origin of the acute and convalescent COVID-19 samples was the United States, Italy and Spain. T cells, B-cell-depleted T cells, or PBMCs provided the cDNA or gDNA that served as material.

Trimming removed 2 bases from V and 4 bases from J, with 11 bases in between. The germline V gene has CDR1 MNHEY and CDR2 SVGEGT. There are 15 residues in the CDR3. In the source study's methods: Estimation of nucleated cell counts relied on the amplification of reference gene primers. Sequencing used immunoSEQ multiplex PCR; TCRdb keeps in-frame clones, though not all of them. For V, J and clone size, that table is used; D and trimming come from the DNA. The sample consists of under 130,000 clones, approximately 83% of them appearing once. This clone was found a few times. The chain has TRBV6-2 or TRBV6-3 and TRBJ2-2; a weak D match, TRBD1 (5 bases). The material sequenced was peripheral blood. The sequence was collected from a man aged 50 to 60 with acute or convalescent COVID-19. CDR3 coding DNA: TGTGCCAGCAGTTACAGTATCCAGGGCACCGGGGAGCTGTTTTTT. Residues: CASSYSIQGTGELFF.